What follows is one TCR beta chain and its context. This may stem from a read error, because a much larger clone lies one nucleotide away. The sample originates from a study of T cell repertoires in cytomegalovirus infection. TCRdb called the reads again in MiXCR, with one record for every CDR3 protein. Here the sample spans some 600,000 distinct CDR3 sequences, 20% to 25% being singletons. Germline CDR1 SEHNR, CDR2 FQNEAQ (reference sequence). The CDR3 length is 16 residues. Sequenced material: CD8+ T cells from PBMCs. This sequence joins TRBV7-9 and TRBJ2-5; D might be TRBD2 (5 bases). The TCR originated in a human donor in good health (CMV status not recorded). Some clones in this sample may be carry-over from other donors' samples. The CDR3: CASSNIVEGLQETHYF. The CDR3, as DNA: TGTGCCAGCAGCAACATCGTTGAGGGATTACAAGAGACCCATTACTTC.